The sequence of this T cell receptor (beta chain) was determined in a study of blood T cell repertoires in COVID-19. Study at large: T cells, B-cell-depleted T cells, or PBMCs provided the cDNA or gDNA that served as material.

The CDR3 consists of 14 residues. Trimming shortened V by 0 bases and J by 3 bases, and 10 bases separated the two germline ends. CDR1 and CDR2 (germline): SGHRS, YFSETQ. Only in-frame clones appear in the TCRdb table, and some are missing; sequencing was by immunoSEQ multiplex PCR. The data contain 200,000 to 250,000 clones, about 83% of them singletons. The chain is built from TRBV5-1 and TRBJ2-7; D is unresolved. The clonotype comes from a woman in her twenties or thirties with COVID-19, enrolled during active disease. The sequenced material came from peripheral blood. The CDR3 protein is CASSLDSSHYEQYF. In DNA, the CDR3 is TGCGCCAGCAGCTTGGATAGCAGCCACTACGAGCAGTACTTC. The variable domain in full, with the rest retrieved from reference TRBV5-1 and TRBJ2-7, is KAGVTQTPRYLIKTRGQQVTLSCSPISGHRSVSWYQQTPGQGLQFLFEYFSETQRNKGNFPGRFSGRQFSNSRSEMNVSTLELGDSALYLCASSLDSSHYEQYFGPGTRLTVT.